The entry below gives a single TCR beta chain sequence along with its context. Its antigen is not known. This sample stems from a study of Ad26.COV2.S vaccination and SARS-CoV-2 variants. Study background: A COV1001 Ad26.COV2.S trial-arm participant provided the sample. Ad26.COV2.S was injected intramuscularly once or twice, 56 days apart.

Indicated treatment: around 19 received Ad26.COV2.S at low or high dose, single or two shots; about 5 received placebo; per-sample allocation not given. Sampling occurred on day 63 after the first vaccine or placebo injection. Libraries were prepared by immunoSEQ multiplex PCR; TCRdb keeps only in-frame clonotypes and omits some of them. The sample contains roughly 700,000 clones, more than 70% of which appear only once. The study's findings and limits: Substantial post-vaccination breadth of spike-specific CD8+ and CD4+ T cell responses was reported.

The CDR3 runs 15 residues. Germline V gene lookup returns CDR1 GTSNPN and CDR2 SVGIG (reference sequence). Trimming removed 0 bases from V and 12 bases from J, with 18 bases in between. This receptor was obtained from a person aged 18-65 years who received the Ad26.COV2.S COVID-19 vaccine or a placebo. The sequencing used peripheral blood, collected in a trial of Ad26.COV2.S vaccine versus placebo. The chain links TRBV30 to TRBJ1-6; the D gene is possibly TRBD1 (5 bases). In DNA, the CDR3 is TGTGCCTGGAGTGTACGGCCTTCCCGGGGGGGACCCCTCCACTTT. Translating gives CAWSVRPSRGGPLHF.